The rows below give T cell receptor beta chains drawn from one sample of a study of control samples from healthy donors and cancer patients. The data were produced by immunoSEQ multiplex PCR, yet TCRdb's version contains in-frame clones alone and is incomplete. The profile shows 400,000 to 500,000 clones, more than 80% of them singletons. Sequencing input: PBMCs. Receptors originate from a middle-aged man with head and neck cancer. Both conserved end residues are part of each CDR3. The D gene is left open where the match is weak. The size entry is marked missing in some rows and otherwise reads once, few, many or a size class.

d_call	clone_size	j_call	v_call	cdr3_aa	cdr3_nt
.	.	TRBJ2-1	TRBV28	CASSFPDGGGEQFF	TGTGCCAGCAGTTTCCCGGATGGGGGCGGTGAGCAGTTCTTC
TRBD2	.	TRBJ2-5	TRBV5-8	CASSLLAGVRETQYF	TGTGCCAGCAGCTTACTAGCGGGAGTTCGAGAGACCCAGTACTTC
.	.	TRBJ1-2	TRBV28	CASSQEYGYTF	TGTGCCAGCAGTCAGGAATATGGCTACACCTTC
TRBD1	.	TRBJ1-5	TRBV28	CASSLSWSGGFNQPQHF	TGTGCCAGCAGTTTATCGTGGTCAGGGGGGTTCAATCAGCCCCAGCATTTT
.	.	TRBJ2-2	TRBV6-5	CASSLNTGELFF	TGTGCCAGCAGTTTAAACACCGGGGAGCTGTTTTTT
.	.	TRBJ1-2	TRBV5-1	CASSLGQAGGYTF	TGCGCCAGCAGCTTGGGCCAGGCGGGGGGCTACACCTTC
.	once	TRBJ1-2	TRBV28	CASSFNSNYGYTF	TGTGCCAGCAGTTTCAATTCTAACTATGGCTACACCTTC
TRBD1	once	TRBJ2-7	TRBV7-2	CASSLSRGRPVHEQYF	TGTGCCAGCAGCTTAAGTAGGGGGCGGCCGGTCCACGAGCAGTACTTC
TRBD2	.	TRBJ2-1	TRBV6-2/TRBV6-3	CASSYTSGRGSSYNEQFF	TGTGCCAGCAGTTACACTAGCGGGAGGGGCAGCTCCTACAATGAGCAGTTCTTC
.	.	TRBJ2-3	TRBV18	CASALDPSTDTQYF	TGTGCCAGCGCGTTAGACCCTAGCACAGATACGCAGTATTTT
.	.	TRBJ2-5	TRBV7-3	CASSLTRSETQYF	TGTGCCAGCAGCTTAACTCGGTCGGAGACCCAGTACTTC
.	.	TRBJ2-1	TRBV12-3/TRBV12-4	CASSSGGTEQFF	TGTGCCAGCAGTTCCGGCGGGACCGAGCAGTTCTTC
.	.	TRBJ2-3	TRBV5-1	CASSPQDASTDTQYF	TGCGCCAGCAGCCCGCAGGACGCTAGCACAGATACGCAGTATTTT
TRBD2	.	TRBJ2-1	TRBV6-5	CASSYSSGRGNEQFF	TGTGCCAGCAGTTACTCCAGCGGGAGAGGAAATGAGCAGTTCTTC
.	.	TRBJ1-1	TRBV10-3	CAISEFVGLSLEAFF	TGTGCCATCAGTGAGTTTGTAGGGCTTAGTCTTGAAGCTTTCTTT
.	once	TRBJ1-5	TRBV2	CASTEVRRGGSSSNQPQHF	TGTGCCAGCACCGAGGTTCGGAGGGGGGGATCAAGTAGCAATCAGCCCCAGCATTTT
.	.	TRBJ1-1	TRBV19	CASSLRTGMNTEAFF	TGTGCCAGTAGTTTGAGAACAGGGATGAACACTGAAGCTTTCTTT
.	few	TRBJ2-5	TRBV12-3/TRBV12-4	CASSFIGQETQYF	TGTGCCAGCAGTTTTATAGGACAAGAGACCCAGTACTTC
.	.	TRBJ2-7	TRBV5-1	CASRDPQGEQYF	TGCGCCAGTCGGGACCCTCAAGGGGAGCAGTACTTC
TRBD2	.	TRBJ2-5	TRBV3-1/TRBV3-2	CASSQGRAETQYF	TGTGCCAGCAGCCAGGGGAGGGCAGAGACCCAGTACTTC
TRBD1	.	TRBJ1-4	TRBV2	CASETGGKLFF	TGTGCCAGCGAGACAGGGGGAAAACTGTTTTTT
.	.	TRBJ1-6	TRBV30	CASPGHSGNNSPLHF	TGTGCCTCCCCCGGTCATTCGGGGAATAATTCACCCCTCCACTTT
.	.	TRBJ1-1	TRBV7-3	CASGGRDTEAFF	TGTGCCAGTGGGGGTAGGGACACTGAAGCTTTCTTT
.	.	TRBJ2-1	TRBV28	CASNRINNEQFF	TGTGCCAGCAACCGGATCAACAATGAGCAGTTCTTC
.	.	TRBJ1-1	TRBV9	CASSPGQSNTEAFF	TGTGCCAGCAGTCCTGGACAATCGAACACTGAAGCTTTCTTT